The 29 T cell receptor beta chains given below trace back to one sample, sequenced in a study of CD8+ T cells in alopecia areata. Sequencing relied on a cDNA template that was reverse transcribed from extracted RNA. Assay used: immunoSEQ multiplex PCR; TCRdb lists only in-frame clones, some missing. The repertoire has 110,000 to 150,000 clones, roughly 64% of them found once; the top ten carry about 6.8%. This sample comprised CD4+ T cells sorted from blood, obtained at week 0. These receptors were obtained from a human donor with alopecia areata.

The CDR3 spells CAISGMTGTEAFF. CDR3 sequence (DNA): TGTGCCATCAGTGGGATGACGGGGACTGAAGCTTTCTTT. The chain joins TRBV10-3 to TRBJ1-1; no definite D call. Germline assignment: CDR1 ENHRY and CDR2 SYGVKD. The CDR3 length is 13 residues. V was clipped by 4 bases and J by 5 bases, with 11 bases between them.

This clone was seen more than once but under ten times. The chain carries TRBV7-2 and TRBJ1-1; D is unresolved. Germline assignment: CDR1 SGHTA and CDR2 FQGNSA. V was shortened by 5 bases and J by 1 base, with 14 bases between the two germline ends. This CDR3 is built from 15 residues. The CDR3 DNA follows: TGTGCCAGCAGCGCTCAGGTCGCAGCGAACACTGAAGCTTTCTTT. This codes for CASSAQVAANTEAFF.

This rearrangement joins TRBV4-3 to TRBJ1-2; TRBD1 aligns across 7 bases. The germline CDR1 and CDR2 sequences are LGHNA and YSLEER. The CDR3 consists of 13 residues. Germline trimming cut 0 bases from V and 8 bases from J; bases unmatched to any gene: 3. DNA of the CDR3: TGCGCCAGCAGCCAAGAGCAGGGGGGCGGCTACACCTTC. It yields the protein CASSQEQGGGYTF.

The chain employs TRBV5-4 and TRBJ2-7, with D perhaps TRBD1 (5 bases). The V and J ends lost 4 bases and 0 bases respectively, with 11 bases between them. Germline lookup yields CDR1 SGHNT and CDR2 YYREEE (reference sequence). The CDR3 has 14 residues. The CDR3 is CASSPYGASYEQYF. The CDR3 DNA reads TGTGCCAGCAGCCCGTATGGGGCCTCCTACGAGCAGTACTTC.

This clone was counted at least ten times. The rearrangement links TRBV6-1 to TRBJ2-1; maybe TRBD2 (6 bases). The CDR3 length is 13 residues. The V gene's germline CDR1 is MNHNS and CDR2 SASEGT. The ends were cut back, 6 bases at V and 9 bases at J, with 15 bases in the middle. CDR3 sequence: CASSNSGLGEQFF. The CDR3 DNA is TGTGCCAGCAGCAATAGCGGACTCGGTGAGCAGTTCTTC.

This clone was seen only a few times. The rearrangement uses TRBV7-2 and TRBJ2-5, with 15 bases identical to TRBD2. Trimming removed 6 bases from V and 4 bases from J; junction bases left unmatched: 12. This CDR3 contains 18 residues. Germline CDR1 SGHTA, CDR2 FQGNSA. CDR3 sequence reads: CASSRGLAGGLRGETQYF. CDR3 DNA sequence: TGTGCCAGCAGTCGCGGACTAGCGGGGGGGCTTAGGGGAGAGACCCAGTACTTC.

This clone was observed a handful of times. The CDR3 sequence is CASSQDMAGGSDTQYF. DNA for the CDR3: TGCGCCAGCAGCCAAGATATGGCAGGGGGGTCCGATACGCAGTATTTT. The V and J genes are TRBV4-3 and TRBJ2-3; weak D call: TRBD1 (7 bases). Germline loops: CDR1 LGHNA, CDR2 YSLEER. The CDR3 extends over 16 amino acids. V shed 0 bases and J shed 6 bases, with 16 bases lying between them.

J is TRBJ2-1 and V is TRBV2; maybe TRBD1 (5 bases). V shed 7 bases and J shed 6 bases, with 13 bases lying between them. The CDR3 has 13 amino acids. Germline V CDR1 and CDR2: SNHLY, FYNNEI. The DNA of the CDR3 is TGTGCCAGCAAGCAGGGAATCCTCAATGAGCAGTTCTTC. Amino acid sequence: CASKQGILNEQFF.

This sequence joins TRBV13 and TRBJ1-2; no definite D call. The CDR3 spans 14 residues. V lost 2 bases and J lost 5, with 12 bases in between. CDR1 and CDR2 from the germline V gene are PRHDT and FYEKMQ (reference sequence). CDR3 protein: CASSLKGANYGYTF. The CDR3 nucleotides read TGTGCCAGCAGCTTAAAAGGCGCGAATTATGGCTACACCTTC.

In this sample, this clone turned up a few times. The CDR3 region is CASSTRDRGNEQFF. CDR3 in DNA: TGTGCCAGCAGCACCCGGGACAGGGGCAATGAGCAGTTCTTC. The V and J genes are TRBV11-2 and TRBJ2-1, with 10 bases lining up with TRBD1. Germline CDR1 and CDR2: SGHAT and FQNNGV. The CDR3 is 14 amino acids. V gave up 5 bases and J gave up 6 bases; unmatched junction bases: 4.

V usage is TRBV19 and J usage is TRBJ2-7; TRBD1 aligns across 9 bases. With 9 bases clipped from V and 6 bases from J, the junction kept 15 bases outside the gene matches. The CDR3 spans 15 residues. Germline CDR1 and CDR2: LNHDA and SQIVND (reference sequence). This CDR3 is CASKEGTGLASEQYF. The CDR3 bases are TGTGCCAGCAAGGAGGGGACAGGGTTGGCTTCCGAGCAGTACTTC.

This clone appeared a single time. The CDR3 DNA sequence: TGCGCCAGCACCCCAAACAGGGTGAACACTGAAGCTTTCTTT. Its protein product is CASTPNRVNTEAFF. The rearrangement links TRBV4-1 to TRBJ1-1, with D possibly matching TRBD1 (6 bases). Trimming took off 7 bases at V and 0 bases at J, with 12 bases between the two ends. CDR1 and CDR2 from the germline V gene are MGHRA and YSYEKL. CDR3 size: 14 residues.

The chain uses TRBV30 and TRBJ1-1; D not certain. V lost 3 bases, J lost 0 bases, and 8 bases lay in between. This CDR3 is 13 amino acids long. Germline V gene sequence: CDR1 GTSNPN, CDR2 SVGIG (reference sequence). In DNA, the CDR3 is TGTGCCTGGAGGACAACAGTGAACACTGAAGCTTTCTTT. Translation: CAWRTTVNTEAFF.

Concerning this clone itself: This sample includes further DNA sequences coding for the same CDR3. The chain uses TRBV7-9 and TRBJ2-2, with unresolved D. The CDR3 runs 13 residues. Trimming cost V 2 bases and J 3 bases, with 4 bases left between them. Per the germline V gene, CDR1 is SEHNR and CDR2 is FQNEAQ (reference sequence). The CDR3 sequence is CASSLRDTGELFF. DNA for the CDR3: TGTGCCAGCAGCTTAAGGGACACCGGGGAGCTGTTTTTT. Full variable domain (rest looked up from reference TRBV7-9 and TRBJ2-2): DTGVSQNPRHKITKRGQNVTFRCDPISEHNRLYWYRQTLGQGPEFLTYFQNEAQLEKSRLLSDRFSAERPKGSFSTLEIQRTEQGDSAMYLCASSLRDTGELFFGEGSRLTVL.

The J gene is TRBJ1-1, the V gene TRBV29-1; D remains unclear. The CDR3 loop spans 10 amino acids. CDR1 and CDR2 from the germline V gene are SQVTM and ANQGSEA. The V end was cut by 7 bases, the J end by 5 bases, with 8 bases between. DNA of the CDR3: TGCAGCGCGGGGTGGACTGAAGCTTTCTTT. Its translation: CSAGWTEAFF. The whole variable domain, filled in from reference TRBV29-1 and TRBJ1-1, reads SAVISQKPSRDICQRGTSLTIQCQVDSQVTMMFWYRQQPGQSLTLIATANQGSEATYESGFVIDKFPISRPNLTFSTLTVSNMSPEDSSIYLCSAGWTEAFFGQGTRLTVV.

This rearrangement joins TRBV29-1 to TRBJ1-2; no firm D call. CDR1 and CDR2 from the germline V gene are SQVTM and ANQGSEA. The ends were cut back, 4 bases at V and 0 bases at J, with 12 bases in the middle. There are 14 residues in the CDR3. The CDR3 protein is CSVVPRAPNYGYTF. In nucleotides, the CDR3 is TGCAGCGTTGTACCCCGGGCGCCTAACTATGGCTACACCTTC.

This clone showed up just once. The DNA of the CDR3 is TGTGCCAGCAGTGAACGGGTTGAGCAGTACTTC. This gives the protein CASSERVEQYF. The chain uses TRBV2 and TRBJ2-7; D not resolved. The germline V gene encodes CDR1 SNHLY and CDR2 FYNNEI. V lost 2 bases to trimming and J lost 7 bases, with 6 bases between them. This CDR3 spans 11 amino acids.

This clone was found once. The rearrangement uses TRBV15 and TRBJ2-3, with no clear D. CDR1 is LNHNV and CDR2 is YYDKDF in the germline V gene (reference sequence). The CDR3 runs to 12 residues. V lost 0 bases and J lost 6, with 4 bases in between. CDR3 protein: CATSRDLDTQYF. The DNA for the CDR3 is TGTGCCACCAGCAGAGATCTGGATACGCAGTATTTT.

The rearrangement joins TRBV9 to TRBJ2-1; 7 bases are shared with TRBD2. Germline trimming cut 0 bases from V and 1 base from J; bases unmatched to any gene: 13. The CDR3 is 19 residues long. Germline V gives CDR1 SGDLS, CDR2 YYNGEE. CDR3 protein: CASSVEGAGTIRSYNEQFF. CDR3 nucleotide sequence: TGTGCCAGCAGCGTAGAAGGAGCGGGGACGATTCGGTCCTACAATGAGCAGTTCTTC.

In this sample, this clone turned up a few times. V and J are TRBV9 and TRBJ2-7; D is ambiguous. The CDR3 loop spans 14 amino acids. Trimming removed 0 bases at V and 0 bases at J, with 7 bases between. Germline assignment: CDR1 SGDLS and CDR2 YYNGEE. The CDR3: CASSVGPSSYEQYF. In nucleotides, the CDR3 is TGTGCCAGCAGCGTAGGCCCTTCCTCCTACGAGCAGTACTTC.

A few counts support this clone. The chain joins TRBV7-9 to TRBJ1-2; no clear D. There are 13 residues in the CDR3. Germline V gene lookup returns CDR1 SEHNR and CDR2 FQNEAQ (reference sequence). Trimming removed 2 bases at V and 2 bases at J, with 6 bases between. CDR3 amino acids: CASSLTENYGYTF. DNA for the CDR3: TGTGCCAGCAGCTTAACGGAGAACTATGGCTACACCTTC.

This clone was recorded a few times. The CDR3 nucleotides are TGCGCCAGCAGCCAAGCGCGACAGGGCCATAACTATGGCTACACCTTC. It encodes CASSQARQGHNYGYTF. The J gene is TRBJ1-2, the V gene TRBV4-3; 7 bases match TRBD1. The germline gives CDR1 LGHNA, CDR2 YSLEER. The length of the CDR3 is 16 residues. The V and J ends lost 1 base and 1 base, in that order; junction bases with no gene match: 6.

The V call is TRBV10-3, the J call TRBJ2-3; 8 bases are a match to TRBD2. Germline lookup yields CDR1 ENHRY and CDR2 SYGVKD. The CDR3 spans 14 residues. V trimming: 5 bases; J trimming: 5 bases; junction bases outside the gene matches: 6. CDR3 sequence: CAISRAGAGDTQYF. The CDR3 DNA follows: TGTGCCATCAGTCGAGCGGGGGCCGGAGATACGCAGTATTTT.

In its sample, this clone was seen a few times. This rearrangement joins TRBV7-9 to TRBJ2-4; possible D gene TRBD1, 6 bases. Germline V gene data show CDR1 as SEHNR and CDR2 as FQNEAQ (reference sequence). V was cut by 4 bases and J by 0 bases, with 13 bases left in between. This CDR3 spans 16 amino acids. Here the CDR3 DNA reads TGTGCCAGCAGCTCCGGACAGACCGTAGCCAAAAACATTCAGTACTTC. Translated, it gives CASSSGQTVAKNIQYF.

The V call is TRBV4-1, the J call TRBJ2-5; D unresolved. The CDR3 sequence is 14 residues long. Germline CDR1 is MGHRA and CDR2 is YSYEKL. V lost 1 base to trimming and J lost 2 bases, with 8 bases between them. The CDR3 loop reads CASSQVGFQETQYF. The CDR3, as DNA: TGCGCCAGCAGCCAAGTGGGGTTTCAAGAGACCCAGTACTTC.

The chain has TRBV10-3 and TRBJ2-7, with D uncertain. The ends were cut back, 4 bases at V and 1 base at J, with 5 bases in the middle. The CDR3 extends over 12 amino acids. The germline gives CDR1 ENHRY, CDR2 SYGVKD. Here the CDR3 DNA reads TGTGCCATCAGTGGGCAGTCCTACGAGCAGTACTTC. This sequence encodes CAISGQSYEQYF.

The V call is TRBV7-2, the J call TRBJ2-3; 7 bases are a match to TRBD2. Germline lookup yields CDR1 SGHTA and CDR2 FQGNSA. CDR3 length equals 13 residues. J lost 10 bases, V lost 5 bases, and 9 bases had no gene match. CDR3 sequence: CASSPRAGEAQYF. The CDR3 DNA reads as TGTGCCAGCAGCCCCAGGGCGGGGGAAGCGCAGTATTTT.

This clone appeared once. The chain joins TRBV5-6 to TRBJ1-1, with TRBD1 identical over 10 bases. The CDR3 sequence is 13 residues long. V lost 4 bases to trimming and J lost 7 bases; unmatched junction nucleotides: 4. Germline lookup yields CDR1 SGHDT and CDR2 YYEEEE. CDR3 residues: CASSRDRGGEAFF. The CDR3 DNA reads TGTGCCAGCAGCCGGGACAGGGGAGGTGAAGCTTTCTTT.

CDR3 sequence (DNA): TGTGCCAGCAGCTTAGAGTTTGGGGCCAACGTCCTGACTTTC. It translates to CASSLEFGANVLTF. J is TRBJ2-6 and V is TRBV7-8; D is uncertain. The V end was cut by 1 base, the J end by 3 bases, with 4 bases between. Germline V gene lookup returns CDR1 SGHVS and CDR2 FQNEAQ. CDR3 size: 14 residues.